This T cell receptor (beta chain) was captured in a study of OX40 agonist ivuxolimab in advanced cancers. Findings and limits, study-wide: Partial responders treated at 0.1-3.0 mg/kg exhibited clonal expansion among the lowest measured.

Regarding this clone: Its antigen is not known.

Assay: immunoSEQ multiplex PCR; the TCRdb copy retains only in-frame clones and omits some. The table shows over 85,000 clones, with around 80% occurring only once. V shed 4 bases and J 2 bases; nucleotides not matched to a gene: 7. CDR1 and CDR2 from the germline V gene are ENHRY and SYGVKD. This CDR3 has 16 amino acids. The sample was CD4+ or CD8+ T cells sorted from blood, taken in a trial of the OX40 agonist ivuxolimab. The TCR was taken from an adult with an advanced solid tumor such as melanoma, head and neck, liver or kidney cancer. The chain links TRBV10-3 to TRBJ2-1; TRBD1 matches 8 bases. The CDR3 DNA follows: TGTGCCATCAGTGTAAGTCAGGGACAGGCCTACAATGAGCAGTTCTTC. It translates to CAISVSQGQAYNEQFF.